The 21 T cell receptor beta chains presented below share a single source sample, sequenced in a study of response to subunit inactivated influenza vaccine (dated by TCRdb to 2017 to 2018). The time point tag for this specimen amounts to: approximately 40 days after influenza vaccine administration. The library was obtained by RT-PCR. Instrument used: Illumina HiSeq 2500. Starting from the raw public reads, TCRdb applied fastp trimming at Q25, assembled clones with MiXCR and retained in-frame beta chains. Identical CDR3 proteins give one entry, which carries the most common genes and DNA. Across this sample there are approximately 530,000 distinct CDR3 sequences, with 10% to 15% seen only once. Around 13% of the sample goes to the ten largest clones. Sample: PBMCs from blood, taken roughly 47 days after vaccination. Receptors originate from a man aged 45-65 years who received an inactivated influenza vaccine. Donor details come from another sample of the same person, matched by shared clones.

This clonotype was recorded many times. The chain has TRBV12-3 or TRBV12-4 and TRBJ2-1; D possibly corresponds to TRBD1 (5 bases). V lost 3 bases to trimming and J lost 9 bases, with 15 bases between them. The CDR3 sequence is 14 residues long. The CDR3 loop reads CASSFYVTQGEQFF. Here the CDR3 DNA reads TGTGCCAGCAGTTTCTACGTAACTCAGGGTGAGCAGTTCTTC.

This chain connects TRBV21-1 to TRBJ1-1; TRBD1, the table's D call, was not compared with the DNA. TRBV21-1 constitutes a pseudogene. CDR3 length: 14 residues. This CDR3 is CASSKGGWGTEAFF. CDR3 DNA: TGTGCCAGCAGCAAGGGGGGCTGGGGGACTGAAGCTTTCTTT.

This clonotype has a handful of counts. The rearrangement links TRBV11-2 to TRBJ2-7; 15 bases map to TRBD2. Unmatched junction bases numbered 10, after V lost 4 bases and J lost 3 bases. Germline V gene data show CDR1 as SGHAT and CDR2 as FQNNGV. CDR3 size: 18 residues. The chain's CDR3 is CASSSRLGTSGRSYEQYF. CDR3 nucleotide sequence: TGTGCCAGCAGCTCCCGTCTAGGGACTAGCGGGAGGAGCTACGAGCAGTACTTC.

Regarding this clonotype: A much larger clone is a single base away; this may be a read error. Given the absence of the conserved phenylalanine or tryptophan at the CDR3 end, a read error is likely. V gene TRBV20-1 combines with J gene TRBJ2-3; the D call may be TRBD1 or TRBD2 (5 bases each). Germline V gene data show CDR1 as DFQATT and CDR2 as SNEGSKA (reference sequence). There are 14 residues in the CDR3. Deletions cut 0 bases from V and 5 bases from J, with 12 bases between. The CDR3 here is CSARDGTTQDTQYY. As DNA, the CDR3 is TGCAGTGCTAGAGATGGGACGACACAAGATACGCAGTATTAT.

There are a few counts of this clonotype. This chain uses TRBV6-5 with TRBJ2-1; TRBD2 aligns across 10 bases. The V gene's germline CDR1 is MNHEY and CDR2 SVGAGI. Germline trimming cut 0 bases from V and 1 base from J; bases unmatched to any gene: 6. The length of the CDR3 is 18 residues. The DNA of the CDR3 is TGTGCCAGCAGTTACTCGAATACGGGACTAGCGTCCTACAATGAGCAGTTCTTC. Translation gives CASSYSNTGLASYNEQFF.

Remarks on this clonotype: One end of the junction does not line up with germline, which may come from a read error. This chain connects TRBV15 to TRBJ2-7; D uncertain. CDR3 length: 14 residues. Germline loops: CDR1 LNHNV, CDR2 YYDKDF (reference sequence). The CDR3 nucleotides are TGTGCCACCAGCAGAGATTCCGGACCCTACGGGCAGTACTTC. Its protein product is CATSRDSGPYGQYF. The entire variable domain, with the rest obtained from reference TRBV15 and TRBJ2-7, is as follows: DAMVIQNPRYQVTQFGKPVTLSCSQTLNHNVMYWYQQKSSQAPKLLFHYYDKDFNNEADTPDNFQSRRPNTSFCFLDIRSPGLGDTAMYLCATSRDSGPYGQYFGPGTRLTVT.

A few counts support this clonotype. The V call is TRBV5-4, the J call TRBJ2-6; 8 bases match TRBD2. The length of the CDR3 is 18 residues. The germline CDR1 and CDR2 sequences are SGHNT and YYREEE (reference sequence). The trim removed 1 base at V and 0 bases at J, leaving 6 bases unmatched. The CDR3 loop reads CASSLTGGGLSGANVLTF. The CDR3, as DNA: TGTGCCAGCAGCTTGACGGGAGGGGGACTCTCTGGGGCCAACGTCCTGACTTTC.

The V call is TRBV4-3, the J call TRBJ2-3; D is possibly TRBD1 (6 bases). Trimming removed 4 bases from V and 4 bases from J, with 21 bases in between. CDR1 is LGHNA, CDR2 YSLEER, per germline. The CDR3 runs 17 residues. In DNA, the CDR3 is TGCGCCAGCAGCCTCCTCAATGGGGCTGAGGGGGCAGATACGCAGTATTTT. This codes for CASSLLNGAEGADTQYF.

V usage is TRBV20-1 and J usage is TRBJ2-7, with 7 bases aligning to TRBD1. Per the germline V gene, CDR1 is DFQATT and CDR2 is SNEGSKA (reference sequence). This CDR3 region has 15 residues. The junction had 15 bases not matched to a gene; V was cut back by 4 bases and J by 6 bases. CDR3 bases: TGCAGTGCTACCCCCATTGAGACAGGGTCATCCGAGCAGTACTTC. It specifies CSATPIETGSSEQYF.

This clonotype was counted a few times. The V call is TRBV3-1, the J call TRBJ1-1, with D possibly TRBD1 on 6 matching bases. Germline-derived CDR1 and CDR2 are LGHDT and YNNKEL (reference sequence). Trimming cost V 0 bases and J 2 bases, with 13 bases left between them. The CDR3 sequence is 16 residues long. The CDR3 protein is CASSQDGGGINTEAFF. The DNA for the CDR3 is TGTGCCAGCAGCCAAGACGGAGGGGGGATTAACACTGAAGCTTTCTTT.

Only a few counts were recorded for this clonotype. The CDR3 nucleotides read TGCGCCAGCTCCCCCGTAAGTGGGGGGCTGGATGAGCAGTTCTTC. This codes for CASSPVSGGLDEQFF. The chain uses TRBV5-1 and TRBJ2-1; TRBD1 or TRBD2 may be the D gene (6 bases each). The CDR3 is 15 amino acids. Germline V gives CDR1 SGHRS, CDR2 YFSETQ. V lost 7 bases, J lost 8 bases, and 22 bases lay in between.

J is TRBJ2-7 and V is TRBV2; TRBD2 might be the D (6 bases). The germline V gene has CDR1 SNHLY and CDR2 FYNNEI. The CDR3 runs to 14 residues. V shed 10 bases and J shed 0 bases, with 16 bases lying between them. This chain's CDR3 is CAIRDGGLSYEQYF. The CDR3 DNA follows: TGTGCCATCCGTGACGGGGGACTCTCCTACGAGCAGTACTTC.

This clonotype was observed a handful of times. This rearrangement joins TRBV7-2 to TRBJ1-2, with 9 bases fitting TRBD1. Germline lookup yields CDR1 SGHTA and CDR2 FQGNSA. V shed 4 bases, J shed 8 bases, and the junction held 2 bases outside the gene matches. CDR3 length equals 12 residues. CDR3: CASSWGQGGYTF. The CDR3 coding sequence is TGTGCCAGCAGCTGGGGACAGGGAGGCTACACCTTC.

This clonotype was counted only a few times. CDR3 loop: CASSPPAAGVSTDTQYF. CDR3 bases: TGCGCCAGCAGCCCCCCAGCGGCAGGGGTTAGCACAGATACGCAGTATTTT. The rearrangement links TRBV5-1 to TRBJ2-3, with a possible D match to TRBD1 (6 bases). V dropped 4 bases and J dropped 0 bases, with 18 bases sitting between them. Germline CDR1 and CDR2: SGHRS and YFSETQ. CDR3 size: 17 residues.

The chain is built from TRBV12-3 or TRBV12-4 and TRBJ2-6, with 8 bases lining up with TRBD1. This CDR3 is 18 amino acids long. With V trimmed by 3 bases and J by 4 bases, 11 bases remained unmatched. This chain's CDR3 is CASSLVRRGLMGANVLTF. The DNA of the CDR3 is TGTGCCAGCAGTTTGGTTCGCAGGGGGCTTATGGGGGCCAACGTCCTGACTTTC.

This clonotype has at least ten counts. The genes are TRBV29-1 and TRBJ2-2; 11 bases map to TRBD2. The CDR3 extends over 15 amino acids. Germline V lookup: CDR1 SQVTM, CDR2 ANQGSEA. The V segment lost 6 bases and the J segment 4 bases; nucleotides outside the gene matches: 7. The CDR3 sequence: CSVADGTSGTGELFF. As DNA, the CDR3 is TGCAGCGTCGCAGACGGGACTAGCGGCACCGGGGAGCTGTTTTTT.

This clonotype has just a few counts. This rearrangement joins TRBV15 to TRBJ1-4; D possibly corresponds to TRBD1 (5 bases). This CDR3 has 16 residues. Germline loops: CDR1 LNHNV, CDR2 YYDKDF (reference sequence). V dropped 2 bases and J dropped 7 bases, with 17 bases sitting between them. Written as DNA, the CDR3 is TGTGCCACCAGCAGACCCACCGGGGCCTCGGGTGAAAAACTGTTTTTT. Translated: CATSRPTGASGEKLFF.

In the case of this clonotype: This could be a read error, since a much larger clone is one nucleotide away. The chain uses TRBV12-3 or TRBV12-4 and TRBJ2-1; 12 positions agree with TRBD2. The V and J ends lost 4 bases and 11 bases, in that order; junction bases with no gene match: 12. This CDR3 has 16 residues. The CDR3 DNA follows: TGTGCCAGCAGTTCTATACTAGCGGGAGGTGGAAATCAGCAGTTCTTC. This encodes CASSSILAGGGNQQFF.

The V call is TRBV20-1, the J call TRBJ1-5, with TRBD1 as a possible D gene (5 bases). The CDR3 runs 15 residues. V shed 8 bases and J shed 0 bases, with 17 bases lying between them. Germline CDR1 is DFQATT and CDR2 is SNEGSKA (reference sequence). In DNA form, the CDR3 reads TGCAGTTCATCACCGGGACCTTATAGCAATCAGCCCCAGCATTTT. It codes for CSSSPGPYSNQPQHF.

The V and J genes are TRBV21-1 and TRBJ1-2. TRBV21-1 is classified as a pseudogene. The CDR3 has 13 residues. The chain's CDR3 is CASSPQWYYGYTF. DNA for the CDR3: TGTGCCAGCAGCCCTCAATGGTACTATGGCTACACCTTC.

This clonotype was seen a few times. The gene calls are TRBV11-2 and TRBJ1-1; tentative D call: TRBD1 (6 bases). The germline V and J ends were trimmed by 6 bases and 0 bases, with 14 bases remaining between them. Germline CDR1 is SGHAT and CDR2 is FQNNGV. CDR3 size: 15 residues. CDR3: CASRLQGPMNTEAFF. The CDR3 nucleotides read TGTGCCAGCAGACTACAGGGACCTATGAACACTGAAGCTTTCTTT.